This T cell receptor beta chain was sequenced in a study of blood T cell repertoires in COVID-19. On the study more broadly: Researchers got acute and convalescent COVID-19 samples from the United States, Italy and Spain. Sample material is recorded as cDNA or gDNA derived from T cells, B-cell-depleted T cells, or PBMCs.

Original handling: Nucleated cell counts were estimated from reference gene primer amplification. Using immunoSEQ multiplex PCR, the repertoire was profiled, and TCRdb retains in-frame clones only, with some absent. Clonal size and the V and J genes are those of that table, whereas D and trimming came from the DNA. The data hold about 87,000 clones, with less than 95% observed a single time. CDR1 MDHEN and CDR2 SYDVKM come from the germline V gene. The CDR3 extends over 12 amino acids. V was pared by 6 bases and J by 3 bases, with 2 bases of the junction left unmatched. Seattle patients were enrolled during active infection and followed longitudinally.

Sequencing was done on a sample of peripheral blood. The sequence came from a man between 18 and 35 years old with COVID-19, enrolled during active disease. The chain couples TRBV28 to TRBJ2-7; 7 bases are a match to TRBD2. In DNA form, the CDR3 reads TGTGCCAGCAGGTCGGGGGGCTACGAGCAGTACTTC. It translates to CASRSGGYEQYF.